These 9 T cell receptor beta chains originate from one sample sequenced in a study of spatial heterogeneity in lung cancer. Study observations and caveats: Tumoral mutation counts were tracked by counts of expanded intratumoral alpha and beta TCRs.

These receptors' targets are unknown. The time point is: sample taken at primary tumor resection. Each CDR3 protein gets one entry after TCRdb re-called the 5' RACE reads with MiXCR. This repertoire shows approximately 11,000 distinct CDR3 sequences, around 5.2% found once; its top ten account for around 11%. Sequenced here: lung tumor tissue, sampled at surgery. The receptor set was obtained from a male donor with early-stage non-small cell lung cancer.

This clonotype was recorded many times. This beta chain is an unintended read in a library built for alpha chains; its size means little. The chain uses TRBV6-5 and TRBJ2-1; the match to TRBD1 covers 10 bases. The CDR3 extends over 15 amino acids. The ends lost 6 bases at V and 8 bases at J; junction bases unmatched: 10. Germline CDR1 and CDR2: MNHEY and SVGAGI. CDR3 nucleotide sequence: TGTGCCAGCAGGCTCCGGGACAGGGGAATAGATGAGCAGTTCTTC. The encoded protein is CASRLRDRGIDEQFF.

This clonotype was detected only a few times. This beta chain appears as a stray read in a library generated for alpha chains; its size is not informative. CDR3 coding DNA: TGTGCCTGCACTGGCAGGACTAGTTCTTCCTACGAGCAGTACTTC. It is translated as CACTGRTSSSYEQYF. This sequence joins TRBV30 and TRBJ2-7, with TRBD2 identical over 7 bases. Looked up from germline, CDR1 is GTSNPN and CDR2 is SVGIG (reference sequence). Trimming at V came to 6 bases and at J to 1 base, leaving 12 bases not matched to a gene. CDR3 length equals 15 residues.

This clonotype was recorded a few times. The library was designed around alpha chains, so this beta chain is a stray read whose abundance carries little weight. The CDR3 is CSVEAGRGRLAARLGEQFF. In nucleotides, the CDR3 is TGCAGCGTTGAAGCGGGCAGGGGGAGACTAGCGGCTAGGTTAGGGGAGCAGTTCTTC. This rearrangement joins TRBV29-1 to TRBJ2-1, with 9 bases aligning to TRBD2. This CDR3 spans 19 amino acids. Germline loops: CDR1 SQVTM, CDR2 ANQGSEA. V shed 1 base and J 10 bases; nucleotides not matched to a gene: 23.

This clonotype was seen a handful of times. This beta chain slipped into a library made for alpha chains as a stray read, so its size is not meaningful. The chain combines TRBV20-1 with TRBJ2-7, with 9 bases that match TRBD2. The CDR3 sequence is 14 residues long. The J segment lost 4 bases and the V segment lost 6 bases, leaving 10 bases of the junction unmatched. The germline V gene has CDR1 DFQATT and CDR2 SNEGSKA (reference sequence). The CDR3 is CSARAAGGRYEQYF. CDR3 bases: TGCAGTGCCCGAGCAGCGGGGGGTAGGTACGAGCAGTACTTC.

This clonotype was counted at least ten times. This beta chain is a stray read from a library made for alpha chains; its abundance is not meaningful. The chain has TRBV12-3 or TRBV12-4 and TRBJ1-5; perhaps TRBD1 as D (6 bases). The CDR3 sequence is 14 residues long. The germline V and J ends were trimmed by 7 bases and 1 base, with 11 bases remaining between them. CDR3 nucleotide sequence: TGTGCCAGCACAAAAGGGGGGAGCAATCAGCCCCAGCATTTT. Its translation is CASTKGGSNQPQHF.

With respect to this clonotype: With the library built for alpha chains, this beta chain is off target and its frequency is not meaningful. The chain recombines TRBV27 with TRBJ1-1; maybe TRBD1 (6 bases). The CDR3 extends over 17 amino acids. The germline V and J ends were trimmed by 6 bases and 4 bases, with 24 bases remaining between them. Germline CDR1 MNHEY, CDR2 SMNVEV (reference sequence). In DNA, the CDR3 is TGTGCCAGCAGGCTTACCCCCGGTGGAGGGGGTGCCACTGAAGCTTTCTTT. It specifies CASRLTPGGGGATEAFF.

This clonotype was seen more than once but under ten times. With the library built for alpha chains, this beta chain is off target and its frequency is not meaningful. The chain links TRBV9 to TRBJ2-6, with 9 bases that match TRBD1. Germline assignment: CDR1 SGDLS and CDR2 YYNGEE. This CDR3 is built from 18 residues. J was trimmed by 2 bases and V by 5 bases; bases with no gene match: 11. CDR3 sequence reads: CASSPFLTGGAGANVLTF. CDR3 nucleotide sequence: TGTGCCAGCAGTCCATTTCTTACAGGGGGCGCTGGGGCCAACGTCCTGACTTTC.

This clonotype is classed as medium-sized (0.01 to 0.1%). This beta chain came through as a stray read in a library set up for alpha chains, and its size says little. The gene calls are TRBV4-2 and TRBJ1-5, with D tentatively TRBD1 (5 bases). Trimming removed 1 base at V and 2 bases at J, with 9 bases between. This CDR3 spans 15 amino acids. CDR1 and CDR2 from the germline V gene are LGHNA and YNFKEQ. The CDR3 reads CASSQGGEGNQPQHF. In DNA, the CDR3 is TGTGCCAGCAGCCAAGGAGGGGAAGGCAATCAGCCCCAGCATTTT.

This clonotype is medium-sized in the sample. This beta chain was picked up by a library intended for alpha chains and is off target, so its count carries little meaning. The chain carries TRBV12-3 or TRBV12-4 and TRBJ1-2, with 7 bases lining up with TRBD1. V lost 3 bases to trimming and J lost 1 base; unmatched junction nucleotides: 5. There are 15 residues in the CDR3. The CDR3 here is CASSLQGGNNYGYTF. The CDR3 nucleotides are TGTGCCAGCAGTTTGCAGGGGGGGAATAACTATGGCTACACCTTC.